A single sample is the source of the 25 T cell receptor beta chains below, sequenced in a study of regulatory T cells in long-lasting Graves disease. Indicated time point: newly diagnosed GD, antithyroid drugs for less than 3 months. Preparation of the TCR library used RNA extracted from PBMCs. HTBI primers from iRepertoire and Arm-PCR of CDR3 regions yielded the TCR beta libraries. MiXCR, run by TCRdb on the multiplex PCR reads, gives a single entry per CDR3 protein. The table shows roughly 500,000 distinct CDR3 sequences, with about 15% occurring only once. The sample also formed part of further work on T cells in Graves' hyperthyroidism and ophthalmopathy.

Sequencing was performed on peripheral blood mononuclear cells (PBMCs), taken at new diagnosis, from a patient treated with antithyroid drugs. The receptors were sampled from a woman aged 45-60 years with Graves disease.

On this clonotype: Since the CDR3 does not end with the conserved phenylalanine or tryptophan, this likely comes from a read error. The V call is TRBV9, the J call TRBJ2-1; 11 bases align to TRBD2. V dropped 4 bases and J dropped 10; count of bases not matched to a gene: 4. CDR1 and CDR2 from the germline V gene are SGDLS and YYNGEE. The CDR3 runs to 13 residues. CDR3 sequence: CASSPRTSGEQFY. The CDR3 DNA reads TGTGCCAGCAGCCCCAGGACTAGCGGGGAGCAGTTCTAC.

The V gene is TRBV3-1, the J gene TRBJ1-4; D gene unclear. V gave up 0 bases and J gave up 3 bases, with 14 bases separating them. The V gene's germline CDR1 is LGHDT and CDR2 YNNKEL (reference sequence). CDR3 length: 17 residues. The CDR3 sequence is CASSQESSPGANEKLFF. DNA for the CDR3: TGTGCCAGCAGCCAAGAGTCATCCCCTGGAGCTAATGAAAAACTGTTTTTT. Based on the CDR3 plus reference TRBV3-1 and TRBJ1-4, the full variable domain is DTAVSQTPKYLVTQMGNDKSIKCEQNLGHDTMYWYKQDSKKFLKIMFSYNNKELIINETVPNRFSPKSPDKAHLNLHINSLELGDSAVYFCASSQESSPGANEKLFFGSGTQLSVL.

This clonotype was seen ten or more times. The chain recombines TRBV5-1 with TRBJ1-1; 8 positions agree with TRBD1. The CDR3 is 16 amino acids. Trimming removed 4 bases from V and 2 bases from J; junction bases left unmatched: 10. Germline values: CDR1 SGHRS, CDR2 YFSETQ. DNA for the CDR3: TGCGCCAGCAGCCCGGACCGACAGGGGCGAAACACTGAAGCTTTCTTT. Its protein product is CASSPDRQGRNTEAFF.

This clonotype was counted ten times or more. V gene TRBV7-9 combines with J gene TRBJ1-1, with 9 bases fitting TRBD1. The CDR3 has 17 residues. J gave up 5 bases and V 3 bases, and 13 bases lay outside the gene matches. The V gene's germline CDR1 is SEHNR and CDR2 FQNEAQ (reference sequence). CDR3: CASSFLQGASERTEAFF. CDR3 coding DNA: TGTGCCAGCAGCTTCCTACAGGGGGCCTCGGAACGTACTGAAGCTTTCTTT.

A remark on this clonotype: Possible read error: a much larger clone is one base away. V gene TRBV6-2 or TRBV6-3 combines with J gene TRBJ1-1; the D is unclear. This CDR3 is built from 14 residues. Germline V gene lookup returns CDR1 MNHEY and CDR2 SVGEGT. The CDR3 region has the DNA TGTGCCAGCAGTTATATCCGGGCGAACTCTGAAGCTTTCTTT. Amino acid sequence: CASSYIRANSEAFF.

A few counts support this clonotype. CDR3 nucleotides: TGTGCCAGCAGTTACGGGCGGGACGCGACGGTTGTGCAGTTCTTC. Its protein is CASSYGRDATVVQFF. The rearrangement links TRBV6-5 to TRBJ2-1; D perhaps matches TRBD2 (6 bases). Germline V gene sequence: CDR1 MNHEY, CDR2 SVGAGI. V was cut by 2 bases and J by 12 bases, with 20 bases left in between. The CDR3 extends over 15 amino acids.

This chain links TRBV5-6 with TRBJ1-2; 9 bases are a match to TRBD1. Germline V CDR1 and CDR2: SGHDT, YYEEEE. The CDR3 runs to 14 residues. Germline trimming cut 3 bases from V and 3 bases from J; bases unmatched to any gene: 3. Written as DNA, the CDR3 is TGTGCCAGCAGCTGGACAGGGGATTACTATGGCTACACCTTC. Its translation: CASSWTGDYYGYTF.

The rearrangement uses TRBV4-3 and TRBJ1-2, with D unclear. The length of the CDR3 is 17 residues. Looked up from germline, CDR1 is LGHNA and CDR2 is YSLEER. The V and J ends lost 1 base and 8 bases respectively, with 23 bases between them. For the CDR3, the DNA is TGCGCCAGCAGCCAAGTAAGAATCGCACCAGCAATGTTCGGCTACACCTTC. Translating gives CASSQVRIAPAMFGYTF.

Comments on this clonotype: A junction boundary mismatches the germline segment, possibly from a read error. The genes are TRBV9 and TRBJ1-5; no firm D call. From germline, CDR1 is SGDLS and CDR2 YYNGEE. The CDR3 has 13 amino acids. CDR3 DNA sequence: TGTGCCAACAGCGTAAAGGGTGGTCCGCCCCAGCATTTT. Amino acids: CANSVKGGPPQHF.

This clonotype was picked up many times. This chain links TRBV2 with TRBJ2-3; TRBD2 aligns across 11 bases. V lost 4 bases to trimming and J lost 5 bases; unmatched junction nucleotides: 5. Germline CDR1 reads SNHLY; CDR2 reads FYNNEI. The CDR3 spans 15 residues. CDR3 sequence (DNA): TGTGCCAGCAGTGTTGTGGGGACTAGCGGAGATACGCAGTATTTT. This translates into CASSVVGTSGDTQYF.

The sample holds many counts of this clonotype. J is TRBJ1-1 and V is TRBV6-1, with D perhaps TRBD1 (5 bases). V dropped 7 bases and J dropped 3 bases, with 18 bases sitting between them. The CDR3 has 15 amino acids. Germline CDR1 is MNHNS and CDR2 is SASEGT. CDR3: CASNPTLSGHTEAFF. Here the CDR3 DNA reads TGTGCCAGCAATCCGACCCTCTCGGGGCACACTGAAGCTTTCTTT.

This clonotype has a count of ten or more. This chain joins TRBV13 and TRBJ2-1, with D unresolved. Deletions cut 0 bases from V and 12 bases from J, with 15 bases between. The CDR3 has 14 amino acids. Germline CDR1 and CDR2: PRHDT and FYEKMQ (reference sequence). The DNA of the CDR3 is TGTGCCAGCAGCTTAGGGGTGGGTTTGAATCTGCAGTTCTTC. It translates to CASSLGVGLNLQFF. Full variable domain (remainder filled in from reference TRBV13 and TRBJ2-1): AAGVIQSPRHLIKEKRETATLKCYPIPRHDTVYWYQQGPGQDPQFLISFYEKMQSDKGSIPDRFSAQQFSDYHSELNMSSLELGDSALYFCASSLGVGLNLQFFGPGTRLTVL.

This clonotype turned up a few times. The CDR3 nucleotides are TGTGCCAGCAGTGTTGGGGCTAGCGGCTACGAGCAGTACTTC. Translating gives CASSVGASGYEQYF. The chain joins TRBV12-3 or TRBV12-4 to TRBJ2-7; 7 positions match TRBD2. Trimming cost V 5 bases and J 3 bases; bases outside gene matches: 7. The CDR3 is made up of 14 amino acids.

This clonotype was seen ten or more times. The chain uses TRBV7-6 and TRBJ2-7, with TRBD2 matching 9 bases. V was pared by 5 bases and J by 3 bases, with 5 bases of the junction left unmatched. The CDR3 extends over 14 amino acids. Germline V gene data show CDR1 as SGHVS and CDR2 as FNYEAQ. CDR3 sequence (DNA): TGTGCCAGCAGCCCAGGGACTAGCTACTACGAGCAGTACTTC. Residues: CASSPGTSYYEQYF.

The chain links TRBV5-6 to TRBJ2-3; the match to TRBD1 covers 8 bases. This CDR3 region has 14 residues. In germline, CDR1 is SGHDT, CDR2 YYEEEE. With V trimmed by 2 bases and J by 4 bases, 3 bases remained unmatched. The CDR3 sequence is CASSLQGVPDTQYF. CDR3 nucleotide sequence: TGTGCCAGCAGCTTACAGGGGGTCCCAGATACGCAGTATTTT.

The chain is built from TRBV6-1 and TRBJ1-6, with unresolved D. Trimming took 9 bases from V and 6 from J, leaving 9 bases between them. Per germline, CDR1 MNHNS and CDR2 SASEGT. The CDR3 totals 12 residues. The CDR3 spells CASGRANSPLHF. Here the CDR3 DNA reads TGTGCCAGTGGACGAGCTAATTCACCCCTCCACTTT.

This clonotype was detected only a few times. J is TRBJ1-5 and V is TRBV19, with TRBD1 as a possible D gene (6 bases). V dropped 4 bases and J dropped 9 bases, with 16 bases sitting between them. Germline V CDR1 and CDR2: LNHDA, SQIVND (reference sequence). The CDR3 has 14 amino acids. CDR3 protein: CASSTDRSGRPQHF. In DNA, the CDR3 is TGTGCCAGTAGTACAGACAGGAGCGGGCGGCCCCAGCATTTT.

Ten or more counts support this clonotype. The V and J genes are TRBV24-1 and TRBJ2-5, with D unclear. Deletions cut 4 bases from V and 2 bases from J, with 10 bases between. CDR1 is KGHDR, CDR2 SFDVKD, per germline. CDR3 size: 14 residues. The CDR3 DNA follows: TGTGCCACCAGTGACAGACACGTACAAGAGACCCAGTACTTC. This translates into CATSDRHVQETQYF.

This clonotype was seen a handful of times. This sequence joins TRBV11-2 and TRBJ2-1; D unresolved. Trimming cost V 2 bases and J 4 bases, with 15 bases left between them. Germline CDR1 and CDR2: SGHAT and FQNNGV. The CDR3 spans 16 residues. The CDR3 protein is CASSLLPVRSYNEQFF. The DNA of the CDR3 is TGTGCCAGCAGCTTACTACCCGTACGAAGTTACAATGAGCAGTTCTTC.

The chain has TRBV3-1 and TRBJ1-1, with D maybe TRBD1 (6 bases). The CDR3 length is 15 residues. Per germline, CDR1 LGHDT and CDR2 YNNKEL (reference sequence). V lost 4 bases, J lost 1 base, and 13 bases lay in between. CDR3 DNA sequence: TGTGCCAGCAGCCCAACCGGGACACAGAACACTGAAGCTTTCTTT. Its protein is CASSPTGTQNTEAFF.

The chain recombines TRBV5-4 with TRBJ2-1; TRBD2 matches 7 bases. There are 14 residues in the CDR3. V trimming: 0 bases; J trimming: 9 bases; junction bases outside the gene matches: 6. The germline CDR1 and CDR2 sequences are SGHNT and YYREEE (reference sequence). The CDR3 here is CASSLGSGVGEQFF. The CDR3 DNA follows: TGTGCCAGCAGCTTGGGAAGCGGGGTGGGTGAGCAGTTCTTC.

This chain connects TRBV28 to TRBJ1-1; no clear D. V lost 6 bases to trimming and J lost 5 bases, with 10 bases between them. CDR1 is MDHEN and CDR2 is SYDVKM in the germline V gene. This CDR3 has 12 amino acids. CDR3: CASRTRRTEAFF. CDR3 in DNA: TGTGCCAGCAGAACTCGTCGAACTGAAGCTTTCTTT.

The J gene is TRBJ1-4, the V gene TRBV4-1; D is perhaps TRBD1 (5 bases). This CDR3 spans 16 amino acids. The ends were cut back, 4 bases at V and 6 bases at J, with 18 bases in the middle. The germline V gene has CDR1 MGHRA and CDR2 YSYEKL. In DNA, the CDR3 is TGCGCCAGCAGCCTAGGTGTCAGGGCCGTCGATGAAAAACTGTTTTTT. Translation gives CASSLGVRAVDEKLFF.

This clonotype was observed a few times. This chain links TRBV29-1 with TRBJ1-3; 7 bases line up with TRBD1. This CDR3 is built from 17 residues. The germline V gene has CDR1 SQVTM and CDR2 ANQGSEA. J gave up 0 bases and V 7 bases, and 15 bases lay outside the gene matches. The CDR3 here is CSGLFTGDTISGNTIYF. The CDR3, as DNA: TGCAGCGGACTTTTTACAGGGGACACAATCTCTGGAAACACCATATATTTT.

This clonotype was counted between two and nine times. A read error is likely, as this CDR3 ends without the conserved phenylalanine or tryptophan. The DNA is omitted, as the CDR3 cannot be located on it reliably, and the CDR3 follows TCRdb's listing. J is TRBJ1-5 and V is TRBV7-9; the table's D call, TRBD1, has no DNA check behind it. The germline CDR1 and CDR2 sequences are SEHNR and FQNEAQ (reference sequence). Both ends counted, the CDR3 spans 14 residues. This CDR3 reads CASSLQGDNQPQHV.